A single sample gave rise to the 3 T cell receptor beta chains below, sequenced in a study of post-analysis software for immune sequencing data. General study results and limits: In patients, TRBV5-6, TRBV5-1 and TRBV20-1 belonged to roughly five TRBV segments found more frequently than in controls.

These receptors are not linked to any known antigen. Prepared TCR beta cDNA libraries contained unique molecular identifiers. TCRdb fed the PCR reads into MiXCR, producing one record per CDR3 protein. The table has more than 500,000 distinct CDR3 sequences, 34% seen once. The sample consisted of blood. These receptors came from a girl aged 2-17 years with multiple sclerosis.

This clonotype was seen a few times. The chain couples TRBV27 to TRBJ2-3; TRBD1 matches at 7 bases. Trimming cost V 4 bases and J 4 bases; bases outside gene matches: 14. Per germline, CDR1 MNHEY and CDR2 SMNVEV (reference sequence). CDR3 length: 17 amino acids. The CDR3 reads CASSSGQQIVLADTQYF. CDR3 DNA sequence: TGTGCCAGCAGTTCGGGACAGCAGATTGTTTTGGCAGATACGCAGTATTTT.

The genes are TRBV5-1 and TRBJ2-5; 10 bases align to TRBD1. The CDR3 runs to 16 residues. Germline loops: CDR1 SGHRS, CDR2 YFSETQ. J was trimmed by 1 base and V by 0 bases; bases with no gene match: 3. The CDR3 bases are TGCGCCAGCAGCTTGGCCGGACAGGGGGTCCAAGAGACCCAGTACTTC. Its protein is CASSLAGQGVQETQYF.

V is TRBV4-1 and J is TRBJ1-2; unclear D gene. The CDR3 loop spans 15 amino acids. Trimming removed 1 base at V and 6 bases at J, with 15 bases between. Germline loops: CDR1 MGHRA, CDR2 YSYEKL. The DNA for the CDR3 is TGCGCCAGCAGCCAAGGCAATACAGCCGACCATGGCTACACCTTC. Its translation is CASSQGNTADHGYTF.